The 4 T cell receptor beta chains presented below share a single source sample, sequenced in a study of blood T cells in healthy people across ages. Using a J-beta primer mix together with a sample-barcoded 5' primer, a second PCR was run for about 6 to 11 cycles. TCRdb reanalysed the 5' RACE reads using MiXCR and keeps one entry per CDR3 protein. The sample carries approximately 780,000 distinct CDR3 sequences, 20% to 30% recorded once. These same records also appear under a second study, on T cells of mothers and their children.

Sequencing was carried out using blood. These receptor sequences come from a boy younger than 18 in good health.

The V call is TRBV2, the J call TRBJ2-2, with D perhaps TRBD2 (5 bases). The CDR3 sequence is 15 residues long. Germline assignment: CDR1 SNHLY and CDR2 FYNNEI. The ends were cut back, 7 bases at V and 5 bases at J, with 17 bases in the middle. The CDR3: CASTGGGGRTGELFF. DNA of the CDR3: TGTGCCAGCACCGGAGGAGGTGGTCGAACCGGGGAGCTGTTTTTT.

The chain carries TRBV7-9 and TRBJ1-3, with D perhaps TRBD1 (6 bases). The germline V gene has CDR1 SEHNR and CDR2 FQNEAQ (reference sequence). The CDR3 has 14 residues. Between the trimmed V and J ends, which lost 2 bases and 8 bases, there was a span of 13 bases. Here the CDR3 reads CASSLPRGRDTIYF. CDR3 nucleotide sequence: TGTGCCAGCAGCTTACCCAGGGGCCGTGACACCATATATTTT.

The chain employs TRBV20-1 and TRBJ2-7; the D gene is possibly TRBD1 (5 bases). The CDR3 is 16 residues long. Germline lookup yields CDR1 DFQATT and CDR2 SNEGSKA (reference sequence). Trimming took 0 bases from V and 0 from J, leaving 15 bases between them. This CDR3 is CSARDSQGSSSYEQYF. The CDR3 nucleotides are TGCAGTGCTAGAGATTCGCAGGGCAGTAGCTCCTACGAGCAGTACTTC.

The chain employs TRBV13 and TRBJ2-5, with TRBD1 as a possible D gene (6 bases). The CDR3 has 15 residues. Germline V lookup: CDR1 PRHDT, CDR2 FYEKMQ (reference sequence). V gave up 5 bases and J gave up 2 bases, with 15 bases separating them. Here the CDR3 reads CASSPTGPKQETQYF. The CDR3 coding sequence is TGTGCCAGCAGCCCCACAGGGCCGAAGCAAGAGACCCAGTACTTC.